The clone carrying this T cell receptor beta chain was counted ten times or more. Its antigen is currently unknown. Time point of the sample: newly diagnosed GD, antithyroid drugs for less than 3 months. PBMCs were the source of the RNA used for TCR sequencing. Graves' disease diagnosis was established per American Thyroid Association guidelines. This sample stems from a study of regulatory T cells in long-lasting Graves disease. Whole-study findings and limits: For persistent Graves' patients, TCR diversity was lower than for newly diagnosed ones. The analysis examined peripheral blood only and excluded thyroid tissue.

The J segment lost 0 bases and the V segment lost 6 bases, leaving 7 bases of the junction unmatched. The CDR3 runs 15 residues. The germline V gene encodes CDR1 DFQATT and CDR2 SNEGSKA (reference sequence). With iRepertoire HTBI primers and Arm-PCR of CDR3 regions, TCR beta libraries were built. One entry per CDR3 protein results from TCRdb running MiXCR on the multiplex PCR reads. The table shows more than 400,000 distinct CDR3 sequences, with approximately 16% occurring only once. These same data were also listed under a study on T cells in Graves' hyperthyroidism and ophthalmopathy.

Sample: peripheral blood mononuclear cells (PBMCs), taken at new diagnosis, from a patient treated with antithyroid drugs. This receptor was identified in a woman aged 30 to 39 with Graves disease. The V call is TRBV20-1, the J call TRBJ2-1; 8 bases fit TRBD2. The CDR3 sequence: CSARGRPSSYNEQFF. CDR3 sequence (DNA): TGCAGTGCGCGCGGGAGGCCGAGCTCCTACAATGAGCAGTTCTTC.